This is a list of T cell receptor beta chains from one sample in a study of blood T cell repertoires in COVID-19. Method: immunoSEQ multiplex PCR; TCRdb's copy keeps in-frame clones and lacks some. The sample records 200,000 to 250,000 clones, roughly 90% being singletons. Sequences were obtained from peripheral blood. All receptors come from a woman in her sixties or seventies with acute or convalescent COVID-19. Each CDR3 is given without its conserved first and last residue.

v_gene | CDR3aa
TRBV6-5 | ASKAGGGSDTQY
TRBV15 | ATSSDRIGEGAGGYEQY
TRBV27 | ASSSGQGGYRSNQPQH
TRBV5-8 | ASSWSRGQNYGYT
TRBV11-2 | ASSSISPYAGTGAYEQY
TRBV5-6 | ASSLTRDFHYEQY
TRBV21-1 | ASSKSGTGAQETQY
TRBV24-1 | ATSDTLRDRRNSGANVLT
TRBV10-3 | AISPRGGIEQY
TRBV7-8 | ASSRTGGPGETQY
TRBV5-4 | ASSHRGRATNEKLF
TRBV18 | ASSLDRGSGANVLT
TRBV4-1 | ASSYDINQPQH
TRBV28 | ASSLLSGTDTQY
TRBV6-5 | ASRRRTGGRETQY
TRBV29-1 | SVEDLDRTGVPGTEAF